This is a list of T cell receptor beta chains from one sample in a study of shared clonotypes between healthy human individuals. Profiling relied on immunoSEQ multiplex PCR, and the TCRdb table lists in-frame clones only, not all of them. The sample contains roughly 500,000 clones, 79% of which appear only once. The sequenced sample was PBMCs. The receptors were sampled from a woman aged 40 to 50 in good health. Some clones in this sample may be carry-over from other donors' samples. The CDR3 runs from the conserved cysteine through the conserved F or W. Each record gives: CDR3 protein, CDR3 DNA, V gene, D gene, clone size, J gene. A D gene is named only where the DNA matches it firmly. Clone size is not always given. Where it is, it says once, few, many or a class for expanded clones.

CDR3 protein: CAEVYRQRTDTQYF; CDR3 DNA: TGCGCCGAGGTGTACAGGCAGCGCACAGATACGCAGTATTTT; V gene: TRBV10-2; D gene: -; clone size: -; J gene: TRBJ2-3
CDR3 protein: CASSSTLGGQKETQYF; CDR3 DNA: TGTGCCAGCAGCTCTACACTCGGTGGACAGAAAGAGACCCAGTACTTC; V gene: TRBV28; D gene: -; clone size: -; J gene: TRBJ2-5
CDR3 protein: CASSPLGNQETQYF; CDR3 DNA: TGTGCCAGCTCACCGCTCGGTAACCAAGAGACCCAGTACTTC; V gene: TRBV18; D gene: -; clone size: -; J gene: TRBJ2-5
CDR3 protein: CASSLGSAGNYGYTF; CDR3 DNA: TGCGCCAGCAGCTTGGGGTCCGCGGGGAACTATGGCTACACCTTC; V gene: TRBV5-1; D gene: -; clone size: few; J gene: TRBJ1-2
CDR3 protein: CASSAKSTQETQYF; CDR3 DNA: TGTGCCAGCAGTGCCAAATCTACACAAGAGACCCAGTACTTC; V gene: TRBV27; D gene: -; clone size: -; J gene: TRBJ2-5
CDR3 protein: CASSFPGSTYEQYF; CDR3 DNA: TGTGCCAGCAGCTTCCCCGGGAGTACCTACGAGCAGTACTTC; V gene: TRBV7-2; D gene: -; clone size: -; J gene: TRBJ2-7
CDR3 protein: CASSLAVWETGELFF; CDR3 DNA: TGTGCCAGCAGCTTGGCAGTGTGGGAGACCGGGGAGCTGTTTTTT; V gene: TRBV5-4; D gene: -; clone size: -; J gene: TRBJ2-2
CDR3 protein: CASSQGGRYNEQFF; CDR3 DNA: TGTGCCAGCAGCCAGGGTGGCCGATACAATGAGCAGTTCTTC; V gene: TRBV14; D gene: -; clone size: -; J gene: TRBJ2-1
CDR3 protein: CASSPSLAGFNEQFF; CDR3 DNA: TGTGCCAGCTCACCGAGCCTAGCGGGATTCAATGAGCAGTTCTTC; V gene: TRBV18; D gene: TRBD2; clone size: -; J gene: TRBJ2-1
CDR3 protein: CASSEGQGPGTEAFF; CDR3 DNA: TGTGCCAGTAGTGAGGGGCAGGGGCCGGGCACTGAAGCTTTCTTT; V gene: TRBV19; D gene: -; clone size: -; J gene: TRBJ1-1
CDR3 protein: CASSLGYEQYF; CDR3 DNA: TGCGCCAGCAGCTTGGGTTACGAGCAGTACTTC; V gene: TRBV5-1; D gene: -; clone size: -; J gene: TRBJ2-7
CDR3 protein: CASSPGFLSGYTF; CDR3 DNA: TGTGCCAGCAGTCCCGGATTCCTCTCTGGCTACACCTTC; V gene: TRBV28; D gene: -; clone size: -; J gene: TRBJ1-2
CDR3 protein: CASSLMIADQPQHF; CDR3 DNA: TGTGCCAGCAGCTTAATGATCGCGGATCAGCCCCAGCATTTT; V gene: TRBV7-2; D gene: -; clone size: few; J gene: TRBJ1-5
CDR3 protein: CASSPPGQTAYEQYF; CDR3 DNA: TGTGCCAGCAGTCCACCGGGACAGACCGCCTACGAGCAGTACTTC; V gene: TRBV28; D gene: TRBD1; clone size: -; J gene: TRBJ2-7
CDR3 protein: CAWSIRYGTEAFF; CDR3 DNA: TGTGCCTGGAGTATACGTTACGGGACTGAAGCTTTCTTT; V gene: TRBV30; D gene: -; clone size: few; J gene: TRBJ1-1
CDR3 protein: CASSEVGSGADTQYF; CDR3 DNA: TGTGCCAGCAGTGAGGTGGGGAGTGGGGCAGATACGCAGTATTTT; V gene: TRBV2; D gene: -; clone size: -; J gene: TRBJ2-3
CDR3 protein: CASSYSSGSYNEQFF; CDR3 DNA: TGTGCCAGCAGTTACTCTAGCGGTTCCTACAATGAGCAGTTCTTC; V gene: TRBV6-5; D gene: -; clone size: -; J gene: TRBJ2-1
CDR3 protein: CASSEGTGLDTQYF; CDR3 DNA: TGTGCCAGCAGCGAAGGGACAGGGTTAGATACGCAGTATTTT; V gene: TRBV11-2; D gene: TRBD1; clone size: -; J gene: TRBJ2-3
CDR3 protein: CAGSLSGQLNTEAFF; CDR3 DNA: TGTGCCGGCAGCTTATCGGGACAGTTGAACACTGAAGCTTTCTTT; V gene: TRBV7-2; D gene: TRBD1; clone size: -; J gene: TRBJ1-1
CDR3 protein: CASSEGRSDNEQFF; CDR3 DNA: TGCGCCAGCAGTGAGGGACGGTCGGACAATGAGCAGTTCTTC; V gene: TRBV5-1; D gene: -; clone size: -; J gene: TRBJ2-1
CDR3 protein: CASSLPGAPYEQYF; CDR3 DNA: TGTGCCAGCAGCTTACCGGGGGCCCCCTACGAGCAGTACTTC; V gene: TRBV7-8; D gene: -; clone size: -; J gene: TRBJ2-7
CDR3 protein: CSVETDSYEQFF; CDR3 DNA: TGCAGCGTTGAAACGGATAGCTATGAGCAGTTCTTC; V gene: TRBV29-1; D gene: -; clone size: -; J gene: TRBJ2-1